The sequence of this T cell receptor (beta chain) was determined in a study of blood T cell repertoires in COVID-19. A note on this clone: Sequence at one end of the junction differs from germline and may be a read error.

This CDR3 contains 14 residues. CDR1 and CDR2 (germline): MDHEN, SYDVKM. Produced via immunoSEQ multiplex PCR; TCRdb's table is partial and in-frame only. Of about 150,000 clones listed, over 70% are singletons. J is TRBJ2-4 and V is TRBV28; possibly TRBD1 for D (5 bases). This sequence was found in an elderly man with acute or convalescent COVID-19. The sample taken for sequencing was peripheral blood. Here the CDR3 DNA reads TGTGCCAGCACCGCCCCAGGGTTTAAAAACATTCGGTACTTC. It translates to CASTAPGFKNIRYF.